The entry that follows covers one TCR beta chain sequence. Its antigen is unknown. The data were obtained in a study of shared clonotypes between healthy human individuals. The table came from immunoSEQ multiplex PCR; TCRdb's copy has only in-frame clones and leaves some out. This repertoire shows over 400,000 clones, 78% found once; its top ten account for about 11%. Study-wide findings and caveats: The donor pool, a small one, limited the genetic and exposure-history diversity represented.

The CDR3 is made up of 15 amino acids. Germline V gene lookup returns CDR1 SGHTA and CDR2 FQGNSA. V shed 2 bases and J 3 bases; nucleotides not matched to a gene: 4. This TCR was recovered from a woman aged 35 to 49 in good health. Some clones in this sample may be carry-over from other donors' samples. Sequenced sample: PBMCs. The rearrangement joins TRBV7-2 to TRBJ2-7; 10 bases map to TRBD2. CDR3 residues: CASSLMPSGSYEQYF. The CDR3 nucleotides read TGTGCCAGCAGCTTAATGCCTAGCGGGAGCTACGAGCAGTACTTC. Using reference TRBV7-2 and TRBJ2-7 for the parts outside the CDR3, the full variable domain is GAGVSQSPSNKVTEKGKDVELRCDPISGHTALYWYRQSLGQGLEFLIYFQGNSAPDKSGLPSDRFSAERTGGSVSTLTIQRTQQEDSAVYLCASSLMPSGSYEQYFGPGTRLTVT.